These 32 T cell receptor beta chains were all obtained from the same sample, sequenced in a study of T cells after yellow fever vaccination. TCRdb ran MiXCR on the 5' RACE reads and lists one entry per CDR3 protein. The sample lists 250,000 or so distinct CDR3 sequences; more than 3.5% were seen once. This sample comprised PBMCs, obtained 15 days after the yellow fever booster vaccination. All receptors derive from a man between 18 and 29 years old who received the YFV17D yellow fever vaccine.

A note on this clonotype: A read error may be the cause here, since a much bigger clone is one base away. V and J are TRBV5-1 and TRBJ2-5, with D possibly being TRBD1 or TRBD2 (5 bases each). CDR3 length: 13 amino acids. V was shortened by 5 bases and J by 6 bases, with 14 bases between the two germline ends. CDR1 is SGHRS, CDR2 YFSETQ, per germline. This CDR3 is CASSPGATKTQYF. The CDR3 DNA reads TGCGCCAGCAGTCCCGGGGCGACGAAGACCCAGTACTTC.

This clonotype was seen many times. The chain employs TRBV20-1 and TRBJ2-1; 9 nucleotides line up with TRBD2. CDR3 length: 15 residues. J was trimmed by 2 bases and V by 0 bases; bases with no gene match: 2. Germline values: CDR1 DFQATT, CDR2 SNEGSKA (reference sequence). CDR3 sequence (DNA): TGCAGTGCTAGAGATAGCGGGGGACCCTACAATGAGCAGTTCTTC. It encodes CSARDSGGPYNEQFF.

The chain has TRBV12-3 or TRBV12-4 and TRBJ1-6, with 7 nucleotides matching TRBD1. The CDR3 length is 15 residues. V gave up 7 bases and J gave up 7 bases; unmatched junction bases: 10. In DNA, the CDR3 is TGTGCCAGCATGCTGGACAGGTCGGGAAATTCACCCCTCCACTTT. Protein product: CASMLDRSGNSPLHF.

This clonotype was found many times. The chain is built from TRBV12-3 or TRBV12-4 and TRBJ1-2; D perhaps matches TRBD1 (5 bases). The CDR3 is made up of 17 amino acids. The V gene lost 2 bases and the J gene lost 0 bases, with 16 bases spanning the gap. CDR3 nucleotides: TGTGCCAGCAGTTTATTTGGGGCGCGAGGGACTAACTATGGCTACACCTTC. Its translation is CASSLFGARGTNYGYTF.

Ten or more counts support this clonotype. V is TRBV5-1 and J is TRBJ2-1, with 7 bases fitting TRBD1. This CDR3 spans 14 amino acids. Germline trimming cut 4 bases from V and 4 bases from J; bases unmatched to any gene: 5. Germline V gene sequence: CDR1 SGHRS, CDR2 YFSETQ. The CDR3 coding sequence is TGCGCCAGCAGCACGGGACAGCTATACAATGAGCAGTTCTTC. This gives the protein CASSTGQLYNEQFF.

This clonotype was detected ten times or more. The chain joins TRBV4-1 to TRBJ1-6; D ambiguous. The CDR3 covers 16 residues. Per the germline V gene, CDR1 is MGHRA and CDR2 is YSYEKL. V lost 3 bases, J lost 7 bases, and 16 bases lay in between. The CDR3: CASSHFIDGPNSPLHF. CDR3 coding DNA: TGCGCCAGCAGCCATTTCATCGACGGGCCGAATTCACCCCTCCACTTT.

This clonotype was counted at least ten times. The DNA for the CDR3 is TGTGCCAGCAGCTTTCTCCCGGGACAGGGGACCTACGAGCAGTACTTC. This gives the protein CASSFLPGQGTYEQYF. The chain couples TRBV7-8 to TRBJ2-7; 10 bases line up with TRBD1. CDR1 SGHVS and CDR2 FQNEAQ come from the germline V gene. V lost 3 bases to trimming and J lost 2 bases; unmatched junction nucleotides: 7. This CDR3 is built from 16 residues.

This clonotype was picked up many times. The V and J genes are TRBV29-1 and TRBJ1-1, with TRBD1 identical over 7 bases. Germline CDR1 SQVTM, CDR2 ANQGSEA. The CDR3 contains 16 residues. Losses at the gene ends were 6 bases for V and 2 bases for J; bases not matched to a gene: 15. The CDR3 nucleotides are TGCAGCGTCCCGGTTACGAGGGACAGTAAAAACACTGAAGCTTTCTTT. Translation gives CSVPVTRDSKNTEAFF.

This clonotype was seen repeatedly, ten times or more. This chain joins TRBV12-3 or TRBV12-4 and TRBJ1-2; D not certain. The V gene lost 3 bases and the J gene lost 8 bases, with 16 bases spanning the gap. The CDR3 contains 14 residues. CDR3 bases: TGTGCCAGCAGTTTTGCGAGGGATGGGCGAGGCTACACCTTC. This codes for CASSFARDGRGYTF.

This clonotype was counted at least ten times. The rearrangement uses TRBV29-1 and TRBJ2-3, with 9 bases matching TRBD1. The CDR3 consists of 13 residues. The V gene's germline CDR1 is SQVTM and CDR2 ANQGSEA. After removal of 4 bases from V and 7 bases from J, the junction contained 6 bases not matched to a gene. The CDR3 DNA reads TGCAGCGTTGTCGGACAGGGGTTGAATACGCAGTATTTT. Its protein is CSVVGQGLNTQYF.

This clonotype was observed at least ten times. The gene calls are TRBV24-1 and TRBJ2-3, with no clear D. The V gene's germline CDR1 is KGHDR and CDR2 SFDVKD. Trimming pared 3 bases from V and 6 bases from J, leaving 9 bases between. The CDR3 sequence is 13 residues long. This CDR3 reads CATSDPPLDTQYF. The CDR3 DNA reads as TGTGCCACCAGTGATCCCCCGCTGGATACGCAGTATTTT.

The CDR3 nucleotides read TGCAGTGCCCATTCCGGGGAGGGAGCGGGCAATGAGCAGTTCTTC. Translation gives CSAHSGEGAGNEQFF. The chain joins TRBV20-1 to TRBJ2-1, with 7 bases aligning to TRBD2. Unmatched junction bases numbered 14, after V lost 6 bases and J lost 6 bases. The CDR3 is 15 residues long. CDR1 and CDR2 from the germline V gene are DFQATT and SNEGSKA (reference sequence).

This clonotype has ten or more counts. V is TRBV18 and J is TRBJ2-3, with 12 bases fitting TRBD1. Germline values: CDR1 KGHSH, CDR2 LQKENI. This CDR3 spans 19 amino acids. Trimming cost V 1 base and J 2 bases; bases outside gene matches: 10. The CDR3 DNA sequence: TGTGCCAGCTCACCACTTCTTCCCGGGACAGGGGGCTTCACAGATACGCAGTATTTT. Encoded protein: CASSPLLPGTGGFTDTQYF.

There are many counts of this clonotype. The CDR3 nucleotides read TGTGCCAGCTCACCTCCAGGGCTGTCCTACGAGCAGTACTTC. It codes for CASSPPGLSYEQYF. This sequence joins TRBV18 and TRBJ2-7, with D possibly being TRBD1 (5 bases). Between the trimmed V and J ends, which lost 3 bases and 1 base, there was a span of 10 bases. CDR1 KGHSH and CDR2 LQKENI come from the germline V gene. The CDR3 length is 14 residues. Drawing the rest from reference TRBV18 and TRBJ2-7, the complete variable domain is NAGVMQNPRHLVRRRGQEARLRCSPMKGHSHVYWYRQLPEEGLKFMVYLQKENIIDESGMPKERFSAEFPKEGPSILRIQQVVRGDSAAYFCASSPPGLSYEQYFGPGTRLTVT.

Here the CDR3 DNA reads TGCGCCAGCAGCCAAGATGGACAAGCCAAAAACATTCAGTACTTC. Protein: CASSQDGQAKNIQYF. The rearrangement links TRBV4-3 to TRBJ2-4, with D possibly matching TRBD1 (5 bases). The CDR3 sequence is 15 residues long. The germline V gene has CDR1 LGHNA and CDR2 YSLEER. V dropped 0 bases and J dropped 0 bases, with 6 bases sitting between them.

This clonotype showed up many times. The rearrangement joins TRBV5-5 to TRBJ2-1; D is ambiguous. Trimming removed 4 bases at V and 15 bases at J, with 14 bases between. CDR1 and CDR2 from the germline V gene are SGHKS and YYEKEE (reference sequence). The CDR3 is made up of 11 amino acids. The CDR3 DNA reads as TGTGCCAGCAGCATAGCAACAGCGCGGTTCTTC. Translated, it gives CASSIATARFF.

This clonotype appeared many times. V and J are TRBV29-1 and TRBJ1-1, with TRBD1 identical over 7 bases. Unmatched junction bases numbered 12, after V lost 8 bases and J lost 6 bases. CDR3 length: 13 residues. The germline V gene encodes CDR1 SQVTM and CDR2 ANQGSEA. The CDR3 region is CSTSTGEIAEAFF. For the CDR3, the DNA is TGCAGCACCTCTACAGGGGAAATCGCTGAAGCTTTCTTT. The variable domain in full, with the rest retrieved from reference TRBV29-1 and TRBJ1-1, is SAVISQKPSRDICQRGTSLTIQCQVDSQVTMMFWYRQQPGQSLTLIATANQGSEATYESGFVIDKFPISRPNLTFSTLTVSNMSPEDSSIYLCSTSTGEIAEAFFGQGTRLTVV.

This clonotype was recorded many times. CDR3 protein: CSAEGAGLAGSSYNEQFF. In DNA form, the CDR3 reads TGCAGTGCGGAGGGGGCGGGACTAGCGGGGAGCTCCTACAATGAGCAGTTCTTC. The rearrangement uses TRBV20-1 and TRBJ2-1, with TRBD2 matching 13 bases. This CDR3 has 18 amino acids. V was clipped by 6 bases and J by 0 bases; unmatched bases: 11. CDR1 and CDR2 from the germline V gene are DFQATT and SNEGSKA (reference sequence).

This clonotype came up many times. The chain links TRBV29-1 to TRBJ1-4; TRBD1 aligns across 7 bases. This CDR3 region has 13 residues. The germline gives CDR1 SQVTM, CDR2 ANQGSEA. Trimming took 8 bases from V and 5 from J; bases not matched to a gene: 8. The CDR3 spells CSYRRGPNEKLFF. As DNA, the CDR3 is TGCAGCTACCGAAGGGGGCCAAATGAAAAACTGTTTTTT.

This clonotype was counted many times. V and J are TRBV12-3 or TRBV12-4 and TRBJ2-2, with 7 bases that match TRBD1. The CDR3 runs to 13 residues. The junction had 9 bases not matched to a gene; V was cut back by 5 bases and J by 12 bases. The CDR3, as DNA: TGTGCCAGCAGTACCGGGACAGAGGGAAAGCTGTTTTTT. Protein product: CASSTGTEGKLFF.

This clonotype was detected many times. The chain joins TRBV7-9 to TRBJ2-3; 8 nucleotides agree with TRBD2. CDR1 is SEHNR, CDR2 FQNEAQ, per germline (reference sequence). With V trimmed by 1 base and J by 10 bases, 7 bases remained unmatched. The CDR3 totals 14 residues. CDR3 region: CASSLEGLGPSQYF. The CDR3 DNA is TGTGCCAGCAGCTTAGAGGGACTAGGGCCCTCGCAGTATTTT.

This clonotype was detected many times. The J gene is TRBJ1-1, the V gene TRBV3-1; D gene uncertain. From germline, CDR1 is LGHDT and CDR2 YNNKEL (reference sequence). The CDR3 extends over 14 amino acids. Trimming pared 5 bases from V and 6 bases from J, leaving 16 bases between. This CDR3 reads CASSSVPGGSEAFF. The DNA of the CDR3 is TGTGCCAGCAGCTCTGTTCCAGGAGGGTCTGAAGCTTTCTTT.

This clonotype was seen ten or more times. The V gene is TRBV24-1, the J gene TRBJ2-3, with TRBD2 identical over 7 bases. Germline V lookup: CDR1 KGHDR, CDR2 SFDVKD. V gave up 4 bases and J gave up 0 bases; unmatched junction bases: 3. CDR3 size: 15 residues. Written as DNA, the CDR3 is TGTGCCACCAGTGACTCGGGACTAAGCACAGATACGCAGTATTTT. Protein: CATSDSGLSTDTQYF.

This clonotype showed up many times. This chain joins TRBV20-1 and TRBJ1-2; 8 bases are a match to TRBD1. CDR3 length equals 12 residues. Germline loops: CDR1 DFQATT, CDR2 SNEGSKA (reference sequence). Trimming cost V 6 bases and J 4 bases; bases outside gene matches: 4. CDR3 in DNA: TGCAGTGCAACCGACAGGGGCTATGGCTACACCTTC. Translating it yields CSATDRGYGYTF.

For this clonotype: Being one base from a much bigger clone, this may be a read error. J is TRBJ2-1 and V is TRBV18; unclear D gene. Germline CDR1 and CDR2: KGHSH and LQKENI. This CDR3 comprises 15 residues. The CDR3 DNA is TGTGCCAGCTCACTACAGCCGGGCACCTACATTGAGCAGTTCTTC. The encoded protein is CASSLQPGTYIEQFF.

This clonotype was seen many times. The chain employs TRBV20-1 and TRBJ2-2; tentative D call: TRBD2 (7 bases). With 5 bases removed from V and 4 bases from J, the gap between germline ends came to 17 bases. This CDR3 is 15 amino acids long. CDR1 DFQATT and CDR2 SNEGSKA come from the germline V gene (reference sequence). The CDR3 DNA sequence: TGCAGTGCTGGGGGGGGGACAACGGCCACCGGGGAGCTGTTTTTT. The encoded protein is CSAGGGTTATGELFF.

This clonotype was seen many times. The V gene is TRBV12-3 or TRBV12-4, the J gene TRBJ2-5; D uncertain. CDR3 size: 13 residues. The V and J ends lost 7 bases and 5 bases respectively, with 14 bases between them. The CDR3 spells CASTPPDGETQYF. The CDR3 region has the DNA TGTGCCAGCACCCCCCCGGACGGGGAGACCCAGTACTTC.

This clonotype was detected ten times or more. V usage is TRBV5-1 and J usage is TRBJ2-1, with 8 positions matching TRBD2. Germline V gene lookup returns CDR1 SGHRS and CDR2 YFSETQ. The J segment lost 6 bases and the V segment lost 0 bases, leaving 11 bases of the junction unmatched. The CDR3 totals 17 residues. The CDR3 coding sequence is TGCGCCAGCAGCTTGGGTAGCGGGGCCGGACCCGGCAATGAGCAGTTCTTC. Translation: CASSLGSGAGPGNEQFF.

Ten or more counts support this clonotype. The CDR3: CASSQGLRGGLETQYF. As DNA, the CDR3 is TGCGCCAGCAGCCAAGGCCTTCGGGGGGGGCTAGAGACCCAGTACTTC. The chain couples TRBV4-1 to TRBJ2-5; 8 bases fit TRBD2. Germline lookup yields CDR1 MGHRA and CDR2 YSYEKL. This CDR3 is 16 amino acids long. V trimming: 1 base; J trimming: 4 bases; junction bases outside the gene matches: 8.

This clonotype was seen repeatedly, ten times or more. This chain uses TRBV29-1 with TRBJ2-1; D perhaps matches TRBD2 (6 bases). The CDR3 spans 10 residues. CDR1 and CDR2 (germline): SQVTM, ANQGSEA. V shed 5 bases and J shed 14 bases, with 13 bases lying between them. In DNA form, the CDR3 reads TGCAGCGTTTGGCGCGGGACGGAGTTCTTC. Protein product: CSVWRGTEFF.

This clonotype was detected a few times. Here the CDR3 DNA reads TGCAGTGCTAGAGGTCGACCGGACGGCCCTAATCAGCCCCAGCATTTT. Encoded protein: CSARGRPDGPNQPQHF. The chain is built from TRBV20-1 and TRBJ1-5, with D unresolved. Germline V CDR1 and CDR2: DFQATT, SNEGSKA (reference sequence). V gave up 1 base and J gave up 4 bases, with 17 bases separating them. The CDR3 has 16 amino acids.

This clonotype occurred many times. The rearrangement uses TRBV12-3 or TRBV12-4 and TRBJ2-7; D is tentatively TRBD1 or TRBD2 (6 bases each). The CDR3 extends over 14 amino acids. V dropped 1 base and J dropped 4 bases, with 11 bases sitting between them. CDR3 in amino acids: CASSLVGGTYEQYF. CDR3 DNA: TGTGCCAGCAGTTTAGTAGGGGGGACATACGAGCAGTACTTC.